Detailed here is one T cell receptor beta chain. What it binds is not known. It was with 60 Vbeta and 13 Jbeta primers that the PCR ran. Sequenced by immunoSEQ multiplex PCR; TCRdb stores in-frame clones only, minus some. The table records fewer than 250,000 clones, roughly 82% of them present only once. This entry is derived from a study of cytomegalovirus exposure and HLA in healthy donors. Broader study findings: Another analysis was done later, and it associated 15,000 to 20,000 TCR beta sequences with HLA alleles at 0.05 false discovery rate. TCR beta V segments were, for the most part, productive about 87% or about 30% of the time in an earlier analysis.

There are 14 residues in the CDR3. Trimming removed 5 bases from V and 6 bases from J; junction bases left unmatched: 7. Per the germline V gene, CDR1 is LNHDA and CDR2 is SQIVND (reference sequence). Material for sequencing was PBMCs. The clonotype was recovered from a man between 35 and 55 years old in good health and CMV-seropositive. This rearrangement joins TRBV19 to TRBJ1-5, with TRBD1 matching over 7 bases. DNA for the CDR3: TGTGCCAGTAGTCCCCGACAGGGACGTCAGCCCCAGCATTTT. The encoded protein is CASSPRQGRQPQHF.